This TCR beta chain was recorded in a study of memory CD4+ T cells and cytomegalovirus serostatus. The sort gate was single viable CD3+CD4+CD8-CD45RO+ cells for memory CD4+ T cells. CD4+ T cells were isolated by positive magnetic selection. V lost 2 bases and J lost 13, with 9 bases in between. Looked up from germline, CDR1 is MNHEY and CDR2 is SVGAGI. The CDR3 length is 12 residues. A note on this clone: Antigen: not known.

Using immunoSEQ multiplex PCR, the repertoire was profiled, and TCRdb retains in-frame clones only, with some absent. The table has tens of thousands of clones, roughly three quarters seen once. The study, taken as a whole, reports: Of 150 to 200 reported CMV TCRbeta sequences, 67 were found in memory CD4+ repertoires. Median bootstrapped AUC for CMV status was roughly 0.95 originally, approximately 0.9 US-trained. Suggested: most of the CMV-linked TCR signature lies in CD4+ memory cells.

Sequencing used memory CD4+ T cells from blood. J is TRBJ1-6 and V is TRBV6-5; the D gene is possibly TRBD1 (5 bases). This TCR was sampled from an adult in good health and CMV-seronegative. As DNA, the CDR3 is TGTGCCAGCAGTTACCCAGACAGTCCCCTCCACTTT. Translation gives CASSYPDSPLHF.